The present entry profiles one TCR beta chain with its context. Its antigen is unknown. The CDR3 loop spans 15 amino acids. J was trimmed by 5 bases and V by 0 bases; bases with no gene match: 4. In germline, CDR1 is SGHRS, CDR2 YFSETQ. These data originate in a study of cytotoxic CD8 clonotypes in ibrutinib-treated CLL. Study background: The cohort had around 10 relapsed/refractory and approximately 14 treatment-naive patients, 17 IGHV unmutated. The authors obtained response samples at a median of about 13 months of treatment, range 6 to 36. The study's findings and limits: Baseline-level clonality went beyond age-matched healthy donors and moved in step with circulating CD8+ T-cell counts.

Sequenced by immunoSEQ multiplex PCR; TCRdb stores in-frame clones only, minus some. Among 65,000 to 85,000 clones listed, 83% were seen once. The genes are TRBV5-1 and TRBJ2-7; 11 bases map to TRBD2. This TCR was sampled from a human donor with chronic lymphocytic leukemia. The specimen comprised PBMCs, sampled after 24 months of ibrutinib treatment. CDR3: CASSLDSGRVNEQYF. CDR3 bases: TGCGCCAGCAGCTTGGATAGCGGGAGGGTTAACGAGCAGTACTTC. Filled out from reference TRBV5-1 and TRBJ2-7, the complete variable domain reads KAGVTQTPRYLIKTRGQQVTLSCSPISGHRSVSWYQQTPGQGLQFLFEYFSETQRNKGNFPGRFSGRQFSNSRSEMNVSTLELGDSALYLCASSLDSGRVNEQYFGPGTRLTVT.